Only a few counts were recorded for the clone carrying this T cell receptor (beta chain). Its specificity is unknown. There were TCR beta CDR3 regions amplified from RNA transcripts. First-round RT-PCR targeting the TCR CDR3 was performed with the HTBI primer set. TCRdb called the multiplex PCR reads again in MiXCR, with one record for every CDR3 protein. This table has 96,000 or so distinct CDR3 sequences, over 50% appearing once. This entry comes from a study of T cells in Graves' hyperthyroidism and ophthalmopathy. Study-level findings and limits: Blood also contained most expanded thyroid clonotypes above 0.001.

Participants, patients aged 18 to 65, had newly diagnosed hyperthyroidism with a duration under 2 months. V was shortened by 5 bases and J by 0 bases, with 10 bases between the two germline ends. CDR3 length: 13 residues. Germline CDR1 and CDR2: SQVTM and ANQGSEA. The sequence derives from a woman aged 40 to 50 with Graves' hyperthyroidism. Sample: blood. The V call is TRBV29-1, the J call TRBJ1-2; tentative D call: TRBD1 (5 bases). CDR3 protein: CSVPGQTNYGYTF. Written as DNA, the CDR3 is TGCAGCGTTCCCGGACAAACTAACTATGGCTACACCTTC.